This TCR beta chain is from a study of T-cell reconstitution after alpha-beta-depleted transplantation in children. The V gene's germline CDR1 is MNHNS and CDR2 SASEGT. With V trimmed by 7 bases and J by 3 bases, 5 bases remained unmatched. This CDR3 has 14 residues. This clonotype was seen at least ten times. Its specificity is unknown. Preparation of the TCRbeta library was carried out with unique molecular identifiers. Each CDR3 protein gets one entry after TCRdb re-called the PCR reads with MiXCR. This table has around 670,000 distinct CDR3 sequences, around 13% appearing once. Study-level results: From newly produced T cells came most of the T-cell counts and diversity one year after transplant.

Sequenced material: PBMCs, taken before TCRalphabeta/CD19-depleted stem cell transplant. This TCR was recovered from a girl between 2 and 10 years old with congenital amegakaryocytic thrombocytopenia, due to receive a stem cell transplant. This sequence joins TRBV6-1 and TRBJ1-2; 10 bases fit TRBD1. CDR3 in amino acids: CASTAGQGYYGYTF. In DNA form, the CDR3 reads TGTGCCAGCACCGCGGGACAGGGGTACTATGGCTACACCTTC.